Sequencing of this T cell receptor beta chain was carried out in a study of CD8+CD57+ T cells in acquired aplastic anemia. The template used for profiling TCR beta VDJ and CDR3 was genomic DNA. TCRdb reanalysed the reads using MiXCR and keeps one entry per CDR3 protein. The sample records hundreds of thousands of distinct CDR3 sequences, 65% to 80% being singletons. The CDR3 extends over 15 amino acids. Per the germline V gene, CDR1 is LNHDA and CDR2 is SQIVND (reference sequence). The chain recombines TRBV19 with TRBJ2-3; perhaps TRBD1 as D (5 bases). The J call is in doubt because the DNA end fits TRBJ1-2 better. The sample consisted of sorted CD4+, CD8+, or CD8+CD57+ T cells (not recorded which) from PBMCs. This clonotype was sampled from a human donor in good health, serving as a control. CDR3 DNA: TGTGCCAGTAGTATAGACCCGGGACTCGCCTATGGCTACACCTTC. Translation: CASSIDPGLAYGYTF.